This TCR beta chain was profiled in a study of cytomegalovirus exposure and HLA in healthy donors. As for the study in general: HLA-typed donors contributed 65 million to 95 million unique TCRs, which were held in an early data release. General study findings and limits: In a later analysis, TCR beta V- and J-gene trimming was associated with a missense DCLRE1C variant. The number of N-insertions in an Asian-associated ancestry cluster was reportedly below the roughly 700-donor mean in a later analysis. Later work showed greater clonal expansion in HLA-associated TCR beta chains than in equally common others.

On this clone itself: Its antigen is still unknown.

Primers included in the PCR were 60 Vbeta and 13 Jbeta primers. TCRdb's copy holds only in-frame clones and misses some; the assay was immunoSEQ multiplex PCR. The table lists about 200,000 clones, roughly 80% of them singletons, with 2.9% in the top ten. The CDR3 is 16 amino acids. With V trimmed by 7 bases and J by 2 bases, 10 bases remained unmatched. The germline V gene has CDR1 SEHNR and CDR2 FQNEAQ (reference sequence). The specimen sequenced was PBMCs. The receptor was isolated from a man aged 25-45 years in good health and CMV-seronegative. The rearrangement uses TRBV7-9 and TRBJ2-3; 9 bases map to TRBD2. The CDR3: CASNSWPSGTTDTQYF. The DNA of the CDR3 is TGTGCCAGCAACTCATGGCCTAGCGGGACCACAGATACGCAGTATTTT.